This entry concerns a single T cell receptor (beta chain). Sequenced by immunoSEQ multiplex PCR; TCRdb stores in-frame clones only, minus some. In the table there are about 45,000 clones, less than 90% of which are singletons. Germline CDR1 reads LGHNA; CDR2 reads YSLEER. V lost 0 bases to trimming and J lost 0 bases, with 9 bases between them. The CDR3 loop spans 17 amino acids. The data were taken from a study of OX40 agonist ivuxolimab in advanced cancers. The sequence came from an adult with an advanced solid tumor such as melanoma, head and neck, liver or kidney cancer. The chain recombines TRBV4-3 with TRBJ2-6; D gene ambiguous. This specimen was CD4+ or CD8+ T cells sorted from blood, taken in a trial of the OX40 agonist ivuxolimab. CDR3 region: CASSQDGVSSGANVLTF. CDR3 DNA sequence: TGCGCCAGCAGCCAAGATGGTGTATCCTCTGGGGCCAACGTCCTGACTTTC.